Listed below are T cell receptor beta chains from one sample, sequenced in a study of blood T cell repertoires in COVID-19. The protocol was immunoSEQ multiplex PCR, while the TCRdb copy is restricted to in-frame clones and leaves out a portion. Of around 290,000 clones in the sample, 88% were seen once. The sequenced sample consisted of PBMCs or T cells enriched from blood (not recorded which). The receptors here all came from a woman younger than 45 who had recovered from COVID-19. CDR3s include the opening cysteine and the closing phenylalanine or tryptophan. Each record gives: CDR3 protein, CDR3 DNA, D gene, V gene, J gene, clone size, CDR3 length. The D gene is left open where the match is weak. Some rows mark clone size as missing; the rest say once, few, many or name a class of expanded clone.

CDR3: CASSVTGEGGANVLTF; DNA: TGCGCCAGCAGCGTTACAGGGGAAGGTGGGGCCAACGTCCTGACTTTC; D: TRBD1; V: TRBV5-1; J: TRBJ2-6; size: -; length: 16
CDR3: CASGRGLIQETQYF; DNA: TGTGCTAGTGGCCGCGGGTTAATCCAAGAGACCCAGTACTTC; D: -; V: TRBV12-5; J: TRBJ2-5; size: -; length: 14
CDR3: CASSPWGGRGNQPQHF; DNA: TGTGCCAGCAGCCCCTGGGGGGGGAGGGGCAATCAGCCCCAGCATTTT; D: -; V: TRBV28; J: TRBJ1-5; size: -; length: 16
CDR3: CSASTPGLAVF; DNA: TGCAGTGCTAGCACACCGGGACTAGCGGTCTTC; D: TRBD2; V: TRBV20-1; J: TRBJ2-1; size: -; length: 11
CDR3: CASSLRTGTPTYEQYF; DNA: TGTGCCAGCAGTCTCCGTACCGGGACACCTACCTACGAGCAGTACTTC; D: -; V: TRBV27; J: TRBJ2-7; size: -; length: 16
CDR3: CASSPILMAYVEQYF; DNA: TGTGCCAGCAGTCCAATACTAATGGCCTATGTGGAGCAGTACTTC; D: -; V: TRBV3-1/TRBV3-2; J: TRBJ2-7; size: -; length: 15
CDR3: CASSQGGSRSYNEQFF; DNA: TGTGCCAGCAGCCAAGGGGGCAGCCGATCCTACAATGAGCAGTTCTTC; D: -; V: TRBV4-2; J: TRBJ2-1; size: -; length: 16
CDR3: CASSVVGIEGAGREPQHF; DNA: TGTGCCAGCAGCGTAGTAGGAATCGAGGGCGCAGGGAGGGAGCCCCAGCATTTT; D: -; V: TRBV9; J: TRBJ1-5; size: -; length: 18
CDR3: CAISERPTSGGTDTQYF; DNA: TGTGCCATCAGTGAGCGCCCCACTAGCGGAGGCACAGATACGCAGTATTTT; D: TRBD2; V: TRBV10-3; J: TRBJ2-3; size: -; length: 17
CDR3: CASSQDDARTDTQYF; DNA: TGTGCCAGCAGCCAAGATGACGCGAGGACAGATACGCAGTATTTT; D: -; V: TRBV14; J: TRBJ2-3; size: -; length: 15
CDR3: CASSIRGGSLSNQPQHF; DNA: TGTGCCAGTAGTATCCGCGGGGGATCCCTCTCAAATCAGCCCCAGCATTTT; D: -; V: TRBV19; J: TRBJ1-5; size: -; length: 17
CDR3: CASTRDLPNEQFF; DNA: TGTGCCAGCACGCGGGACCTTCCCAATGAGCAGTTCTTC; D: -; V: TRBV18; J: TRBJ2-1; size: once; length: 13
CDR3: CASSLQGGGHTDTQYF; DNA: TGTGCCAGCAGCTTACAGGGTGGCGGACACACAGATACGCAGTATTTT; D: -; V: TRBV11-3; J: TRBJ2-3; size: -; length: 16
CDR3: CASGTPGQALNEQFF; DNA: TGTGCCAGCGGAACTCCGGGACAGGCCCTTAATGAGCAGTTCTTC; D: TRBD1; V: TRBV9; J: TRBJ2-1; size: -; length: 15
CDR3: CASSEEGDRNLYGYTF; DNA: TGTGCCAGCAGTGAAGAAGGGGACAGGAACCTCTATGGCTACACCTTC; D: TRBD1; V: TRBV2; J: TRBJ1-2; size: -; length: 16
CDR3: CASSRSGTGGTQAFF; DNA: TGTGCCAGCAGTCGATCCGGGACAGGGGGGACTCAAGCTTTCTTT; D: TRBD1; V: TRBV7-3; J: TRBJ1-1; size: -; length: 15
CDR3: CASSLDLNTIYF; DNA: TGTGCCAGCAGCTTGGATCTAAACACCATATATTTT; D: -; V: TRBV5-4; J: TRBJ1-3; size: -; length: 12
CDR3: CASRIALPGQGVGGYTF; DNA: TGTGCCAGCAGGATAGCCCTTCCGGGACAGGGTGTGGGCGGCTACACCTTC; D: -; V: TRBV21-1; J: TRBJ1-2; size: once; length: 17
CDR3: CAWAGQWKQQNIQYF; DNA: TGTGCCTGGGCGGGACAGTGGAAACAGCAAAACATTCAGTACTTC; D: -; V: TRBV30; J: TRBJ2-4; size: -; length: 15
CDR3: CASRTDRGRNTEAFF; DNA: TGTGCCAGCAGGACCGACAGGGGGAGGAACACTGAAGCTTTCTTT; D: TRBD1; V: TRBV6-5; J: TRBJ1-1; size: -; length: 15
CDR3: CASSSNGARTKSNEQFF; DNA: TGTGCCAGCAGCTCAAATGGGGCGCGGACTAAGTCCAATGAGCAGTTCTTC; D: -; V: TRBV7-9; J: TRBJ2-1; size: -; length: 17
CDR3: CAWSPLQGSYGYTF; DNA: TGTGCCTGGAGCCCCCTCCAGGGGTCCTATGGCTACACCTTC; D: -; V: TRBV30; J: TRBJ1-2; size: -; length: 14
CDR3: CASSFLREQYF; DNA: TGTGCCAGCAGTTTCCTACGGGAGCAGTACTTC; D: -; V: TRBV12-3/TRBV12-4; J: TRBJ2-7; size: -; length: 11
CDR3: CASSQDRGSGNTIYF; DNA: TGCGCCAGCAGCCAGGACAGGGGATCAGGAAACACCATATATTTT; D: TRBD1; V: TRBV4-3; J: TRBJ1-3; size: -; length: 15
CDR3: CASSRLGAGSINEQFF; DNA: TGTGCCAGCAGCCGCTTAGGGGCGGGAAGCATTAATGAGCAGTTCTTC; D: -; V: TRBV21-1; J: TRBJ2-1; size: -; length: 16
CDR3: CASTSLQPGQGFGTEAFF; DNA: TGTGCCAGCACCTCTCTTCAGCCGGGACAGGGATTTGGGACTGAAGCTTTCTTT; D: TRBD1; V: TRBV5-5; J: TRBJ1-1; size: -; length: 18
CDR3: CASSLGASRPFF; DNA: TGTGCCAGCAGCTTAGGAGCGAGTCGGCCTTTCTTT; D: -; V: TRBV7-2; J: TRBJ1-1; size: -; length: 12
CDR3: CASSPYSGGLSYEQYF; DNA: TGTGCCAGCAGCCCCTATAGCGGGGGCCTCTCCTACGAGCAGTACTTC; D: TRBD2; V: TRBV7-8; J: TRBJ2-7; size: -; length: 16
CDR3: CASSESPGTGGAEQYF; DNA: TGTGCCAGCAGTGAATCCCCTGGGACAGGGGGCGCCGAGCAGTACTTC; D: TRBD1; V: TRBV25-1; J: TRBJ2-7; size: -; length: 16
CDR3: CASSGTVATNEKLFF; DNA: TGTGCCAGCAGTGGGACAGTCGCAACTAATGAAAAACTGTTTTTT; D: -; V: TRBV2; J: TRBJ1-4; size: -; length: 15
CDR3: CASSQPGSAEGTQYF; DNA: TGTGCCAGCAGCCAACCCGGGTCGGCCGAGGGGACCCAGTACTTC; D: -; V: TRBV7-6; J: TRBJ2-5; size: -; length: 15
CDR3: CAWSPLDDSIYGYTF; DNA: TGTGCCTGGAGTCCTCTCGATGACAGTATCTATGGCTACACCTTC; D: -; V: TRBV30; J: TRBJ1-2; size: -; length: 15
CDR3: CASSLNRGRGEKLFF; DNA: TGTGCCAGCAGCTTAAACAGGGGGCGCGGGGAAAAACTGTTTTTT; D: TRBD1; V: TRBV7-9; J: TRBJ1-4; size: -; length: 15
CDR3: CASSQDLFSHQPQHF; DNA: TGCGCCAGCAGCCAAGATCTTTTTTCCCATCAGCCCCAGCATTTT; D: -; V: TRBV4-1; J: TRBJ1-5; size: -; length: 15
CDR3: CASSYSGQGMGGYTF; DNA: TGTGCCAGCAGTTACTCTGGACAGGGGATGGGCGGCTACACCTTC; D: TRBD1; V: TRBV6-2/TRBV6-3; J: TRBJ1-2; size: -; length: 15
CDR3: CASSLELDYEQYF; DNA: TGTGCCAGCAGCTTAGAACTAGATTACGAGCAGTACTTC; D: -; V: TRBV11-2; J: TRBJ2-7; size: once; length: 13
CDR3: CASSPSGGALPGTDTQYF; DNA: TGTGCCAGCAGCCCGAGCGGGGGGGCCCTCCCGGGAACAGATACGCAGTATTTT; D: TRBD2; V: TRBV7-3; J: TRBJ2-3; size: -; length: 18
CDR3: CASSQMNTEAFF; DNA: TGTGCCAGCAGCCAAATGAACACTGAAGCTTTCTTT; D: -; V: TRBV7-9; J: TRBJ1-1; size: once; length: 12
CDR3: CASRPWGGGYTF; DNA: TGTGCCAGCAGACCCTGGGGGGGAGGCTACACCTTC; D: -; V: TRBV2; J: TRBJ1-2; size: -; length: 12
CDR3: CASSQGQGAVEQYF; DNA: TGCGCCAGCAGCCAAGGACAGGGGGCCGTCGAGCAGTACTTC; D: TRBD1; V: TRBV4-1; J: TRBJ2-7; size: -; length: 14
CDR3: CASSYRGKIYGYTF; DNA: TGTGCCAGCAGCTACAGGGGGAAAATCTATGGCTACACCTTC; D: TRBD1; V: TRBV6-5; J: TRBJ1-2; size: -; length: 14
CDR3: CAISHTEIEAFF; DNA: TGTGCCATCAGTCACACAGAGATTGAAGCTTTCTTT; D: -; V: TRBV10-3; J: TRBJ1-1; size: -; length: 12
CDR3: CASSAGTGGALHQPQHF; DNA: TGTGCCAGCAGCGCCGGGACAGGGGGGGCCCTTCATCAGCCCCAGCATTTT; D: TRBD1; V: TRBV5-8; J: TRBJ1-5; size: -; length: 17
CDR3: CASRKPTGSFADTQYF; DNA: TGTGCCAGCAGAAAACCAACGGGGAGTTTTGCAGATACGCAGTATTTT; D: -; V: TRBV7-9; J: TRBJ2-3; size: -; length: 16
CDR3: CASSLEVAAYNEQFF; DNA: TGCGCCAGCAGCTTGGAGGTAGCGGCCTACAATGAGCAGTTCTTC; D: -; V: TRBV5-1; J: TRBJ2-1; size: few; length: 15
CDR3: CSVTGLAGGSTDTQYF; DNA: TGCAGCGTTACAGGACTAGCGGGGGGAAGCACAGATACGCAGTATTTT; D: TRBD2; V: TRBV29-1; J: TRBJ2-3; size: once; length: 16
CDR3: CSVGAGAHYGYTF; DNA: TGCAGCGTCGGGGCAGGGGCGCACTATGGCTACACCTTC; D: -; V: TRBV29-1; J: TRBJ1-2; size: -; length: 13
CDR3: CASSPNLNTEAFF; DNA: TGCGCCAGCAGCCCCAATCTGAACACTGAAGCTTTCTTT; D: -; V: TRBV5-1; J: TRBJ1-1; size: -; length: 13
CDR3: CASSFSGDSTEAFF; DNA: TGTGCCAGCAGCTTTTCAGGGGACAGCACTGAAGCTTTCTTT; D: TRBD1; V: TRBV7-8; J: TRBJ1-1; size: -; length: 14